This TCR beta chain was captured in a study of T cell repertoires in cytomegalovirus infection. Study-level points and caveats: Summed public TCR beta family frequency identified CMV carriers bearing the relevant HLA. The ex vivo response was dominated by HLA-C-restricted CMV-specific TCR beta clonotypes.

As for this clonotype: Its antigen is not known.

Trimming shortened V by 4 bases and J by 3 bases, and 15 bases separated the two germline ends. The germline CDR1 and CDR2 sequences are LNHNV and YYDKDF (reference sequence). This CDR3 region has 15 residues. Using its own MiXCR run on the reads, TCRdb lists one record per CDR3 protein. This table holds under 800,000 distinct CDR3 sequences, approximately 24% found once. This TCR came from a human donor in good health (CMV status not recorded). Some clones in this sample may be carry-over from other donors' samples. The sequencing input was CD8+ T cells from PBMCs. This chain connects TRBV15 to TRBJ1-1; tentatively, D is TRBD1 (6 bases). Here the CDR3 reads CATSMRGGRYTEAFF. CDR3 coding DNA: TGTGCCACCAGCATGAGAGGGGGGCGATACACTGAAGCTTTCTTT.